This is a list of T cell receptor beta chains from one sample in a study of beta chain features in type 1 diabetes. Clones were sequenced by immunoSEQ multiplex PCR, and TCRdb holds only the in-frame ones, with some missing. The sample holds more than 250,000 clones, around an eighth seen once. Material for sequencing was naive CD4+ T cells from blood. The receptors derive from a man aged 25 to 45 with type 1 diabetes. Each CDR3 is given with its conserved first and last residue. The order of the fields is CDR3 protein, CDR3 DNA, clone size, V gene, D gene, CDR3 length, J gene. D genes are given only for firm matches. The listing skips clone size in some rows; elsewhere it reads once, few, many or a size class.

CDR3 protein: CASSQRLVAGELFF
CDR3 DNA: TGTGCCAGCAGCCAAAGACTAGTCGCCGGGGAGCTGTTTTTT
clone size: few
V gene: TRBV4-2
D gene: .
CDR3 length: 14
J gene: TRBJ2-2

CDR3 protein: CASSLPIQATEAFF
CDR3 DNA: TGTGCCAGCAGTCTCCCGATTCAGGCCACTGAAGCTTTCTTT
clone size: few
V gene: TRBV28
D gene: .
CDR3 length: 14
J gene: TRBJ1-1

CDR3 protein: CASKYGGTYEQYF
CDR3 DNA: TGTGCCAGCAAGTACGGGGGAACCTACGAGCAGTACTTC
clone size: few
V gene: TRBV2
D gene: .
CDR3 length: 13
J gene: TRBJ2-7

CDR3 protein: CATSRGSGLANTGELFF
CDR3 DNA: TGTGCCACCAGCAGAGGTTCGGGTCTCGCGAACACCGGGGAGCTGTTTTTT
clone size: .
V gene: TRBV15
D gene: .
CDR3 length: 17
J gene: TRBJ2-2

CDR3 protein: CASSELSGSGLTDTQYF
CDR3 DNA: TGTGCCAGCAGTGAACTTAGCGGGAGCGGGCTAACAGATACGCAGTATTTT
clone size: .
V gene: TRBV25-1
D gene: TRBD2
CDR3 length: 17
J gene: TRBJ2-3

CDR3 protein: CASSTGGLGDTQYF
CDR3 DNA: TGTGCCAGCAGTACCGGGGGGCTTGGAGATACGCAGTATTTT
clone size: few
V gene: TRBV14
D gene: .
CDR3 length: 14
J gene: TRBJ2-3

CDR3 protein: CASGLANRAGETYEQYF
CDR3 DNA: TGTGCTAGTGGTTTGGCAAACAGGGCGGGGGAAACCTACGAGCAGTACTTC
clone size: few
V gene: TRBV12-5
D gene: .
CDR3 length: 17
J gene: TRBJ2-7

CDR3 protein: CAISGTANYGYTF
CDR3 DNA: TGTGCCATCAGTGGGACAGCTAACTATGGCTACACCTTC
clone size: few
V gene: TRBV10-3
D gene: .
CDR3 length: 13
J gene: TRBJ1-2

CDR3 protein: CASSQEQGFFYEQYF
CDR3 DNA: TGCGCCAGCAGCCAAGAACAGGGCTTTTTCTACGAGCAGTACTTC
clone size: .
V gene: TRBV4-3
D gene: .
CDR3 length: 15
J gene: TRBJ2-7

CDR3 protein: CAGSSTYGYTF
CDR3 DNA: TGTGCCGGTAGCAGCACCTATGGCTACACCTTC
clone size: .
V gene: TRBV28
D gene: .
CDR3 length: 11
J gene: TRBJ1-2

CDR3 protein: CASSQELGREEQFF
CDR3 DNA: TGCGCCAGCAGCCAAGAACTGGGCCGGGAAGAGCAGTTCTTC
clone size: .
V gene: TRBV4-3
D gene: .
CDR3 length: 14
J gene: TRBJ2-1

CDR3 protein: CASRPSAKTGYTGELFF
CDR3 DNA: TGTGCCAGTAGGCCGTCGGCAAAGACAGGCTACACCGGGGAGCTGTTTTTT
clone size: few
V gene: TRBV19
D gene: .
CDR3 length: 17
J gene: TRBJ2-2

CDR3 protein: CASSLSEVDEQFF
CDR3 DNA: TGTGCCAGCAGCTTATCCGAGGTCGATGAGCAGTTCTTC
clone size: .
V gene: TRBV7-3
D gene: .
CDR3 length: 13
J gene: TRBJ2-1

CDR3 protein: CASSPQGTGTDTQYF
CDR3 DNA: TGTGCCAGCAGTCCACAGGGGACTGGCACAGATACGCAGTATTTT
clone size: .
V gene: TRBV28
D gene: .
CDR3 length: 15
J gene: TRBJ2-3

CDR3 protein: CASSLLSGSQETQYF
CDR3 DNA: TGCGCCAGCAGCTTGTTGAGCGGGAGCCAAGAGACCCAGTACTTC
clone size: .
V gene: TRBV5-1
D gene: TRBD2
CDR3 length: 15
J gene: TRBJ2-5

CDR3 protein: CASNTGVYGYTF
CDR3 DNA: TGTGCCAGCAACACGGGGGTTTATGGCTACACCTTC
clone size: few
V gene: TRBV28
D gene: .
CDR3 length: 12
J gene: TRBJ1-2

CDR3 protein: CASSGMNEQFF
CDR3 DNA: TGTGCCAGCTCCGGGATGAATGAGCAGTTCTTC
clone size: .
V gene: TRBV28
D gene: .
CDR3 length: 11
J gene: TRBJ2-1

CDR3 protein: CASSPAGSGTYEQYF
CDR3 DNA: TGTGCCAGCAGCCCCGCGGGTAGCGGTACTTACGAGCAGTACTTC
clone size: .
V gene: TRBV6-5
D gene: .
CDR3 length: 15
J gene: TRBJ2-7

CDR3 protein: CASSLHTAASGANVLTF
CDR3 DNA: TGCGCCAGCAGCCTCCACACGGCGGCGTCTGGGGCCAACGTCCTGACTTTC
clone size: .
V gene: TRBV4-1
D gene: .
CDR3 length: 17
J gene: TRBJ2-6

CDR3 protein: CASSLDMTGGTEAFF
CDR3 DNA: TGTGCCAGCAGCTTAGACATGACAGGGGGGACTGAAGCTTTCTTT
clone size: few
V gene: TRBV7-2
D gene: TRBD1
CDR3 length: 15
J gene: TRBJ1-1

CDR3 protein: CASSHTGTLYQETQYF
CDR3 DNA: TGTGCCAGCAGCCACACAGGGACACTGTACCAAGAGACCCAGTACTTC
clone size: few
V gene: TRBV14
D gene: .
CDR3 length: 16
J gene: TRBJ2-5

CDR3 protein: CASRPSPPNYEQYF
CDR3 DNA: TGTGCCAGCAGGCCCTCCCCCCCTAACTACGAGCAGTACTTC
clone size: .
V gene: TRBV28
D gene: .
CDR3 length: 14
J gene: TRBJ2-7

CDR3 protein: CASSAGASPSETQYF
CDR3 DNA: TGTGCCAGCAGCGCAGGTGCTAGCCCGTCAGAGACCCAGTACTTC
clone size: once
V gene: TRBV7-3
D gene: .
CDR3 length: 15
J gene: TRBJ2-5

CDR3 protein: CASSPVTGGSQPQHF
CDR3 DNA: TGTGCCAGCAGCCCAGTGACAGGGGGCAGTCAGCCCCAGCATTTT
clone size: few
V gene: TRBV7-2
D gene: TRBD1
CDR3 length: 15
J gene: TRBJ1-5

CDR3 protein: CASSQDLAGGGGANVLTF
CDR3 DNA: TGCGCCAGCAGCCAAGATCTAGCGGGAGGGGGTGGGGCCAACGTCCTGACTTTC
clone size: .
V gene: TRBV4-3
D gene: TRBD2
CDR3 length: 18
J gene: TRBJ2-6

CDR3 protein: CASSLGGGSYEQYF
CDR3 DNA: TGTGCCAGCAGCTTAGGCGGAGGGTCTTACGAGCAGTACTTC
clone size: .
V gene: TRBV11-2
D gene: .
CDR3 length: 14
J gene: TRBJ2-7

CDR3 protein: CASSLEPDGGLGYTF
CDR3 DNA: TGCGCCAGCAGCTTGGAGCCTGATGGGGGCCTCGGCTACACCTTC
clone size: few
V gene: TRBV5-1
D gene: .
CDR3 length: 15
J gene: TRBJ1-2

CDR3 protein: CASSLGAIGTLSADTQYF
CDR3 DNA: TGTGCCAGCAGTTTAGGGGCTATCGGGACACTTTCCGCAGATACGCAGTATTTT
clone size: .
V gene: TRBV28
D gene: .
CDR3 length: 18
J gene: TRBJ2-3

CDR3 protein: CASSPGDASTDTQYF
CDR3 DNA: TGTGCCAGTAGTCCGGGGGATGCGAGCACAGATACGCAGTATTTT
clone size: .
V gene: TRBV19
D gene: .
CDR3 length: 15
J gene: TRBJ2-3

CDR3 protein: CASSLRTSGRTEAYEQYF
CDR3 DNA: TGTGCCAGCAGCCTGCGGACTAGCGGGAGGACCGAGGCCTACGAGCAGTACTTC
clone size: .
V gene: TRBV4-2
D gene: TRBD2
CDR3 length: 18
J gene: TRBJ2-7